The entry that follows covers one T cell receptor beta chain sequence. This sample is drawn from a study of blood T cell repertoires in COVID-19. Study background: Samples came from the United States, Italy and Spain, spanning acute and convalescent COVID-19. The cDNA or gDNA used as material had been derived from T cells, B-cell-depleted T cells, or PBMCs.

The authors' processing: The assay estimated nucleated cells by amplifying reference gene primers. The assay was immunoSEQ multiplex PCR, and TCRdb's table has in-frame clones only and misses some. V and J calls and clone size come straight from that table; D and trimming were deduced from the DNA. Altogether roughly 50,000 clones are present, 80% to 90% being singletons, with the ten largest covering 7% to 9%. The V end was cut by 4 bases, the J end by 6 bases, with 12 bases between. CDR3 length equals 13 residues. Germline lookup yields CDR1 SQVTM and CDR2 ANQGSEA. The receptor was derived from a man aged 45 to 65 with acute or convalescent COVID-19. The chain couples TRBV29-1 to TRBJ1-4, with TRBD1 as a possible D gene (6 bases). Sequencing was performed on peripheral blood. The CDR3 loop reads CSVGGGADEKLFF. As DNA, the CDR3 is TGCAGCGTTGGTGGGGGGGCAGATGAAAAACTGTTTTTT.